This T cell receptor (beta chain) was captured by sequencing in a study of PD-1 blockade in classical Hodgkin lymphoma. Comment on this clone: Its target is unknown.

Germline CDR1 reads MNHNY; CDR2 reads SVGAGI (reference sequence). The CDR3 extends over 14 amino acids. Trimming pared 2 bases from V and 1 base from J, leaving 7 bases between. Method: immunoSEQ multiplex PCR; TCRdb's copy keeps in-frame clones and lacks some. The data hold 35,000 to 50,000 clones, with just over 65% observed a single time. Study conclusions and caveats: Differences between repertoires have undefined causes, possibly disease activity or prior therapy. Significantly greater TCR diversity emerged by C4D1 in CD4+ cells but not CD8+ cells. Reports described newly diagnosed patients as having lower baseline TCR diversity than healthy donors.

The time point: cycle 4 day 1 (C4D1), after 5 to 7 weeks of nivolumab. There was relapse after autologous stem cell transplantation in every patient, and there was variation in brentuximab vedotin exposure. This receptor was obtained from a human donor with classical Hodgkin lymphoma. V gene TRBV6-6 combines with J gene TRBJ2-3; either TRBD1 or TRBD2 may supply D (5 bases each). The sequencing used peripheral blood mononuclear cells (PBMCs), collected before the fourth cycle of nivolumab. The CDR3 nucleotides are TGTGCCAGCAGTTACGGGGGTGGCACAGATACGCAGTATTTT. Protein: CASSYGGGTDTQYF.